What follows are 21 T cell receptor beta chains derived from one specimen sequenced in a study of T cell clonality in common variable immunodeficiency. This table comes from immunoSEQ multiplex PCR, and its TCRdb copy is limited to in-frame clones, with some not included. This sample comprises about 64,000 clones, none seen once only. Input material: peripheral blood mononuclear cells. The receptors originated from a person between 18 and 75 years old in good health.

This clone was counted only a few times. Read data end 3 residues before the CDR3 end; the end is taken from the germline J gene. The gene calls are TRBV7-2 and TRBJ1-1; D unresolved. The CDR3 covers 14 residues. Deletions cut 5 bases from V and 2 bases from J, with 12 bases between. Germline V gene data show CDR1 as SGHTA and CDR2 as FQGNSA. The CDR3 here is CASSPRRSNTEAFF. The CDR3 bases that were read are TGTGCCAGCAGCCCCCGTCGGTCCAACACTGAA.

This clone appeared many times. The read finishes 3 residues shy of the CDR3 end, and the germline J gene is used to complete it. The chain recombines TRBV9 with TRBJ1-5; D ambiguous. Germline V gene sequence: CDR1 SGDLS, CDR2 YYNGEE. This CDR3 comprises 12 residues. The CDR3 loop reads CAVPAGNQPQHF. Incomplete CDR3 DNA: TGTGCAGTACCGGCGGGCAATCAGCCC.

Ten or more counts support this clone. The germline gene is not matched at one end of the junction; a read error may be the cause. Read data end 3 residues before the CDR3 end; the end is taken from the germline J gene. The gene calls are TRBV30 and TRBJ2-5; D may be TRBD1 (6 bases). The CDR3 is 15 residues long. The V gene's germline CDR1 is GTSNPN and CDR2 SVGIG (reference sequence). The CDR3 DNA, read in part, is TGTGCCTGGGGTGTTGATACAGGGATACAAGAGACC. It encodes CAWGVDTGIQET. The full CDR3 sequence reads CAWGVDTGIQETQYF.

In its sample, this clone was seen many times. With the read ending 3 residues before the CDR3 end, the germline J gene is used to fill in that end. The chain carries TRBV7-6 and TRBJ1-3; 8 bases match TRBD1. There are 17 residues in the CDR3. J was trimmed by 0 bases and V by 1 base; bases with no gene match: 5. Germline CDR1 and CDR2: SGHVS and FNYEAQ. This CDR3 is CASSLEAGGNSGNTIYF. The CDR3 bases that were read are TGTGCCAGCAGCTTAGAGGCAGGGGGCAACTCTGGAAACACC.

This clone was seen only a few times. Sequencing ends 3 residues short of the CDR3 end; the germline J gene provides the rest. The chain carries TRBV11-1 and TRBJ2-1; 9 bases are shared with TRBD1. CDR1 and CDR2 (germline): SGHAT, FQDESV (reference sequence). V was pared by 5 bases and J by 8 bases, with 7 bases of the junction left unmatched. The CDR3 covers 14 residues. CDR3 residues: CASSADRGGDEQFF. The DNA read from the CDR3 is TGTGCCAGCAGCGCGGACAGGGGAGGAGATGAG.

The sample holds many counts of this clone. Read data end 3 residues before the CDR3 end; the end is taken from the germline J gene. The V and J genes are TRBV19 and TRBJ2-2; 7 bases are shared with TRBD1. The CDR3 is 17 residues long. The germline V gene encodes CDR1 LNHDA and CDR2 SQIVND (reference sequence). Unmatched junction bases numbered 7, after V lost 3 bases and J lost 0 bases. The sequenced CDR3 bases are TGTGCCAGTAGTATCATTAGGACAGGTACGAACACCGGGGAG. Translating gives CASSIIRTGTNTGE. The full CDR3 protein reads CASSIIRTGTNTGELFF. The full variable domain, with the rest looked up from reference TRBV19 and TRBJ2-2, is DGGITQSPKYLFRKEGQNVTLSCEQNLNHDAMYWYRQDPGQGLRLIYYSQIVNDFQKGDIAEGYSVSREKKESFPLTVTSAQKNPTAFYLCASSIIRTGTNTGELFFGEGSRLTVL.

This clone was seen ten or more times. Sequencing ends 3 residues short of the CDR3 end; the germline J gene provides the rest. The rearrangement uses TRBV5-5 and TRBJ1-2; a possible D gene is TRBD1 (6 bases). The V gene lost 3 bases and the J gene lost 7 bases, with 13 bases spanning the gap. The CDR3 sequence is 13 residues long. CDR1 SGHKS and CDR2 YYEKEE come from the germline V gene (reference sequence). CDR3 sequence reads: CASSYGGEVGYTF. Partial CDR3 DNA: TGTGCCAGCAGCTATGGGGGCGAAGTTGGC.

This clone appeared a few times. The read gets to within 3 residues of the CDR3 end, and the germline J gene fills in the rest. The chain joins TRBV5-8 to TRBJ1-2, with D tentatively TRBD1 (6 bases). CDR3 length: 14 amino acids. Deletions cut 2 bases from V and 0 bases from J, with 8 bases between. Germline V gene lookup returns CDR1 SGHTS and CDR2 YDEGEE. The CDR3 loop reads CASSFTGPNYGYTF. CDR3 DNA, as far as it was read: TGTGCCAGCAGCTTTACAGGGCCTAACTATGGC.

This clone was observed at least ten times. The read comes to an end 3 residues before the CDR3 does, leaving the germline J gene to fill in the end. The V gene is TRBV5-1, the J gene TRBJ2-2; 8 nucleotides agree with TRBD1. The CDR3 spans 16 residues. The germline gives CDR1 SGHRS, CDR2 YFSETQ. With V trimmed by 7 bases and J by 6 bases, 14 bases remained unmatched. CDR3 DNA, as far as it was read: TGCGCCAGCTATACCGGGGACAGGAACCCCCCCGGGGAG. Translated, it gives CASYTGDRNPPGE. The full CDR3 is CASYTGDRNPPGELFF.

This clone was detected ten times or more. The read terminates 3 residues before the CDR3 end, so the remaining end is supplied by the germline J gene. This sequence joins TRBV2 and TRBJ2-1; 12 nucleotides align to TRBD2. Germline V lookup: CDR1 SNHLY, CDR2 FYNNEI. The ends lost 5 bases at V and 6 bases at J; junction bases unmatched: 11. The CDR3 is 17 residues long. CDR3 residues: CASSFRTSGVNFNEQFF. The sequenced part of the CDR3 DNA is TGTGCCAGCAGTTTTAGGACTAGCGGGGTCAATTTCAATGAG. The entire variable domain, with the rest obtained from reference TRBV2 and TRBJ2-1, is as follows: EPEVTQTPSHQVTQMGQEVILRCVPISNHLYFYWYRQILGQKVEFLVSFYNNEISEKSEIFDDQFSVERPDGSNFTLKIRSTKLEDSAMYFCASSFRTSGVNFNEQFFGPGTRLTVL.

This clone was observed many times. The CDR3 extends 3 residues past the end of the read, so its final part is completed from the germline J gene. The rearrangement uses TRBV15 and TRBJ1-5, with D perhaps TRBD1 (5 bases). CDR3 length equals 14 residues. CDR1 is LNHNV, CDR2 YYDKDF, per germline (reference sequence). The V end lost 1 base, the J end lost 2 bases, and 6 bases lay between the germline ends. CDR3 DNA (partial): TGTGCCACCAGCAGAGGGGGCGGCAATCAGCCC. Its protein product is CATSRGGGNQP. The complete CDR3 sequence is CATSRGGGNQPQHF.

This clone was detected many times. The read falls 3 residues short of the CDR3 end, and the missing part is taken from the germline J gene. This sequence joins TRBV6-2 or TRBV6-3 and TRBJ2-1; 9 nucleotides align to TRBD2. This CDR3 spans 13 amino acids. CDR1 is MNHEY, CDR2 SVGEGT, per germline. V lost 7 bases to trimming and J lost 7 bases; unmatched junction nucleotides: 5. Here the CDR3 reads CASTWLAGNEQFF. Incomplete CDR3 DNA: TGTGCCAGCACATGGCTAGCGGGAAATGAG.

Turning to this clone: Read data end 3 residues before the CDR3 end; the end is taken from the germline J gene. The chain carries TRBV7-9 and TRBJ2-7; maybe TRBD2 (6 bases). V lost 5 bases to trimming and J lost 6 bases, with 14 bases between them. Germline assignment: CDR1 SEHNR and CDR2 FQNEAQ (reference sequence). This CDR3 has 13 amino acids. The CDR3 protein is CASSLGLGLEQYF. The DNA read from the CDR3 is TGTGCCAGCAGCCTGGGACTGGGCCTCGAG.

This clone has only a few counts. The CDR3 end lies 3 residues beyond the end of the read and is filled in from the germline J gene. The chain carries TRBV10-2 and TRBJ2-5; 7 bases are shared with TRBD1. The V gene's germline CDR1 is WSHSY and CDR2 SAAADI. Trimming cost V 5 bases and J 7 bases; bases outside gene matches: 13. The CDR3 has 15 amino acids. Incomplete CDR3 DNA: TGCGCCAGCAGTTTAAGACAGGGCTATTTTGTGACC. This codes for CASSLRQGYFVT. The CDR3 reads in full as CASSLRQGYFVTQYF.

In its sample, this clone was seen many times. The part of the CDR3 DNA that was read is TGTGCCACCAACCCGGGGGGCGGGTCTCAAGAGACC. It translates to CATNPGGGSQET. The CDR3, in full, reads CATNPGGGSQETQYF. This chain joins TRBV15 and TRBJ2-5; D is possibly TRBD2 (7 bases). With the read ending 3 residues before the CDR3 end, the germline J gene is used to fill in that end. There are 15 residues in the CDR3. With 7 bases removed from V and 2 bases from J, the gap between germline ends came to 17 bases. The germline V gene has CDR1 LNHNV and CDR2 YYDKDF (reference sequence).

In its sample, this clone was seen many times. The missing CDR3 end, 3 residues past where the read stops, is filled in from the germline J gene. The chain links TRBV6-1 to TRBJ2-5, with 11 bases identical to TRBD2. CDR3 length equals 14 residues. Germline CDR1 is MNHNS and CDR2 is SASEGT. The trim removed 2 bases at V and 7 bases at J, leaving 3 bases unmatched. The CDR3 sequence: CASSELAGGGTQYF. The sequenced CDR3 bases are TGTGCCAGCAGTGAATTAGCGGGAGGGGGGACC.

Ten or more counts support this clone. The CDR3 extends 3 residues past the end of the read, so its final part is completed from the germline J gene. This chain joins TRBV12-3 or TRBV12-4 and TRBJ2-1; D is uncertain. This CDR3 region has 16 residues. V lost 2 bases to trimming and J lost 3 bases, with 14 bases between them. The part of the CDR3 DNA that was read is TGTGCCAGCAGTTTAAGCCCCCCTGGTAGCTACAATGAG. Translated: CASSLSPPGSYNE. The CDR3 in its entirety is CASSLSPPGSYNEQFF.

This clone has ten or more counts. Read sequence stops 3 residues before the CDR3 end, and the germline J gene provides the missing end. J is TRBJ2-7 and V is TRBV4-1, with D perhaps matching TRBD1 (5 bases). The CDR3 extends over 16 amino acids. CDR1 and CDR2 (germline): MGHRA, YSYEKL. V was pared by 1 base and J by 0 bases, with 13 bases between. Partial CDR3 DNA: TGCGCCAGCAGCCAAGTCCCGGACACCATCTCCTACGAG. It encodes CASSQVPDTISYE. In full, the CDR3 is CASSQVPDTISYEQYF.

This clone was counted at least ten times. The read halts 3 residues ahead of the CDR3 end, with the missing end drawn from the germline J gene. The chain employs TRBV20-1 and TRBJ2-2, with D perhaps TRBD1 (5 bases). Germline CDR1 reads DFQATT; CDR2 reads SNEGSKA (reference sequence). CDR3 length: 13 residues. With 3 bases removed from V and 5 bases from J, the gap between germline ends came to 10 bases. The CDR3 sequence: CSASRQGTGELFF. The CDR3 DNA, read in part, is TGCAGTGCTAGTAGGCAGGGTACCGGGGAG.

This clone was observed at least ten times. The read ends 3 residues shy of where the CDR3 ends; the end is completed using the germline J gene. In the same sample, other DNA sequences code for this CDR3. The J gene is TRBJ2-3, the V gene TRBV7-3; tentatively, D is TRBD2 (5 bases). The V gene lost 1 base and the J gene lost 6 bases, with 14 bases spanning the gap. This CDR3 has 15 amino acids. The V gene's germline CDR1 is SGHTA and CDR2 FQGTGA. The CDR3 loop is CASSLNSMGGDTQYF. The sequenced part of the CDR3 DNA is TGTGCCAGCAGCTTAAACTCCATGGGCGGGGATACG.

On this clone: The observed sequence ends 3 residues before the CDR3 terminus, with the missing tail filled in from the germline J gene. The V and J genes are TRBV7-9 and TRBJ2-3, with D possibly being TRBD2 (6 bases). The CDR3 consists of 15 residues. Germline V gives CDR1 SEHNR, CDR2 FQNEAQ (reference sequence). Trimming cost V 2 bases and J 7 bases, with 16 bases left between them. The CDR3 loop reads CASSLYSAGLNTQYF. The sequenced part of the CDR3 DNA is TGTGCCAGCAGCTTATATTCTGCGGGGTTGAATACG.